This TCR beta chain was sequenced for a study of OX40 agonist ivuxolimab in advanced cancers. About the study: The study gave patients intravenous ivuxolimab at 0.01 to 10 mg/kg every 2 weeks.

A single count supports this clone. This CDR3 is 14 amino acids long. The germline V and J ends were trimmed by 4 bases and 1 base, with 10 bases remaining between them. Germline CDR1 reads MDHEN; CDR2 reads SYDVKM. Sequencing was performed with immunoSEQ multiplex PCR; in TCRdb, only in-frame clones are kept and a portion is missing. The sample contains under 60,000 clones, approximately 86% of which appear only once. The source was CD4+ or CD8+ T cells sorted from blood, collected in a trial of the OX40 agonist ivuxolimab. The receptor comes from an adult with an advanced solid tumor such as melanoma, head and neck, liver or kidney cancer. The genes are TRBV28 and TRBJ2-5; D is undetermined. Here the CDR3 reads CASSSPGLQETQYF. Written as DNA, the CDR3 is TGTGCCAGCAGTTCACCGGGCCTCCAAGAGACCCAGTACTTC.